This T cell receptor (beta chain) was sequenced during a study of multiple sclerosis patients with progressive multifocal leukoencephalopathy. General observations from the study: In most PML patients, TRB repertoires appeared less diverse by entropy. Clones expanded at PML were already present before and during natalizumab.

A note on this clone: Antigen specificity is unknown.

Indicated time point: before natalizumab initiation. Trimming cost V 1 base and J 4 bases, with 8 bases left between them. Germline loops: CDR1 SGHAT, CDR2 FQNNGV. The CDR3 has 13 amino acids. The survey-level immunoSEQ assay was used. Every PCR reaction included synthetic inline CDR3 controls for all V-J pairings. Data came from immunoSEQ multiplex PCR; TCRdb stores just in-frame clones and leaves some out. The data contain 25,000 to 35,000 clones, roughly 91% of them singletons. Material for sequencing was PBMCs. This clonotype originated in a human donor with multiple sclerosis. V and J are TRBV11-2 and TRBJ2-7; D not certain. This CDR3 reads CASSLGQTYEQYF. The CDR3 nucleotides read TGTGCCAGCAGCTTAGGGCAGACATACGAGCAGTACTTC.